The 13 T cell receptor beta chains given below trace back to one sample, sequenced in a study of blood T cells in healthy people across ages. A J-beta primer mix and a sample-barcoded 5' primer were used in a second PCR of roughly 6 to 12 cycles. TCRdb re-analysed the 5' RACE reads in MiXCR, keeping a single row per CDR3 protein. The sample contains some 850,000 distinct CDR3 sequences, 25% to 30% of which appear only once. The sample also formed part of further work on T cells of mothers and their children.

Sequencing used blood. The receptors were sampled from a boy aged 5-17 years in good health.

This clonotype was seen more than once but under ten times. The J gene is TRBJ1-2, the V gene TRBV5-1; D gene uncertain. V lost 4 bases and J lost 6, with 22 bases in between. The CDR3 sequence is 16 residues long. Germline CDR1 and CDR2: SGHRS and YFSETQ. CDR3 in DNA: TGCGCCAGCAGCCTGGAGCCGGGCGGCGAGGGCAATGGCTACACCTTC. Its translation is CASSLEPGGEGNGYTF.

J is TRBJ2-5 and V is TRBV7-2; 10 positions agree with TRBD1. The closer fit of TRBJ2-1 to the DNA end suggests the J call may be wrong. Germline assignment: CDR1 SGHTA and CDR2 FQGNSA. CDR3 length: 14 residues. CDR3 protein: CASSSWTGGSEQFF. CDR3 DNA sequence: TGTGCCAGCAGCTCATGGACAGGGGGGAGTGAGCAGTTCTTC.

For the CDR3, the DNA is TGTGCCAGCAGTAATACTATTGGCCCCTTCTACGAGCAGTACTTC. Translated: CASSNTIGPFYEQYF. V usage is TRBV6-5 and J usage is TRBJ2-7; D is undetermined. This CDR3 region has 15 residues. V gave up 5 bases and J gave up 3 bases, with 17 bases separating them. CDR1 MNHEY and CDR2 SVGAGI come from the germline V gene.

The V gene is TRBV10-1, the J gene TRBJ2-4, with D perhaps TRBD2 (5 bases). CDR1 and CDR2 (germline): WNHNN, SYGVQD (reference sequence). The CDR3 is made up of 14 amino acids. Trimming removed 0 bases at V and 6 bases at J, with 9 bases between. In nucleotides, the CDR3 is TGCGCCAGCAGTGAGTCGGGAGTGGGAAACATTCAGTACTTC. It encodes CASSESGVGNIQYF.

The chain recombines TRBV6-2 or TRBV6-3 with TRBJ1-1; D might be TRBD1 (5 bases). Germline V gives CDR1 MNHEY, CDR2 SVGEGT. Trimming pared 4 bases from V and 3 bases from J, leaving 15 bases between. The length of the CDR3 is 15 residues. The CDR3 sequence: CASSWDDFEYTEAFF. The CDR3 region has the DNA TGTGCCAGCAGTTGGGACGATTTCGAGTACACTGAAGCTTTCTTT.

This clonotype was seen only a few times. In nucleotides, the CDR3 is TGCAGCGTTCGAACAGGGGAAATTGGGCCGTACAATGAGCAGTTCTTC. Translated, it gives CSVRTGEIGPYNEQFF. The V call is TRBV29-1, the J call TRBJ2-1, with 7 bases that match TRBD1. Unmatched junction bases numbered 14, after V lost 5 bases and J lost 4 bases. Germline values: CDR1 SQVTM, CDR2 ANQGSEA. This CDR3 contains 16 residues.

The chain combines TRBV5-5 with TRBJ1-2; D not resolved. Trimming stripped 0 bases from V and 4 bases from J, with 10 bases between. The length of the CDR3 is 14 residues. Germline V CDR1 and CDR2: SGHKS, YYEKEE (reference sequence). For the CDR3, the DNA is TGTGCCAGCAGCTTGGCCTCGGTCATCTATGGCTACACCTTC. Protein: CASSLASVIYGYTF.

The rearrangement links TRBV19 to TRBJ1-4; the D is unclear. Germline assignment: CDR1 LNHDA and CDR2 SQIVND (reference sequence). V was pared by 8 bases and J by 10 bases, with 11 bases between. The CDR3 runs to 11 residues. The CDR3 protein is CASGLEGKLFF. The CDR3, as DNA: TGTGCCAGTGGATTGGAGGGAAAACTGTTTTTT.

This clonotype has more than one count but fewer than ten. The gene calls are TRBV29-1 and TRBJ1-1; possible D gene TRBD1, 6 bases. The CDR3 totals 13 residues. Trimming pared 6 bases from V and 1 base from J, leaving 12 bases between. Germline-derived CDR1 and CDR2 are SQVTM and ANQGSEA. The CDR3 region is CSVENRENTEAFF. In DNA form, the CDR3 reads TGCAGCGTAGAAAACAGGGAGAACACTGAAGCTTTCTTT.

There are a few counts of this clonotype. The chain combines TRBV12-3 or TRBV12-4 with TRBJ1-3; 7 bases line up with TRBD1. Losses at the gene ends were 2 bases for V and 0 bases for J; bases not matched to a gene: 4. This CDR3 spans 16 amino acids. CDR3 in amino acids: CASSLRGQTSGNTIYF. The CDR3 region has the DNA TGTGCCAGCAGTTTAAGGGGGCAAACCTCTGGAAACACCATATATTTT.

The chain combines TRBV9 with TRBJ2-2, with D unclear. CDR1 is SGDLS and CDR2 is YYNGEE in the germline V gene. There are 13 residues in the CDR3. Trimming removed 0 bases at V and 6 bases at J, with 6 bases between. The DNA of the CDR3 is TGTGCCAGCAGCGTAGGAGGTCCCGGGGAGCTGTTTTTT. This encodes CASSVGGPGELFF.

The chain is built from TRBV24-1 and TRBJ2-1; D may correspond to TRBD1 or TRBD2 (6 bases each). V gave up 3 bases and J gave up 6 bases, with 14 bases separating them. The CDR3 runs 15 residues. Germline V gene lookup returns CDR1 KGHDR and CDR2 SFDVKD. CDR3 nucleotide sequence: TGTGCCACCAGTGATCCGACTAGGACAGTCAATGAGCAGTTCTTC. Residues: CATSDPTRTVNEQFF.

Only a few counts were recorded for this clonotype. The chain employs TRBV6-1 and TRBJ1-3, with D uncertain. The CDR3 is 17 residues long. V was cut by 6 bases and J by 1 base, with 19 bases left in between. Looked up from germline, CDR1 is MNHNS and CDR2 is SASEGT. CDR3 sequence: CASRRAGAGSSGNTIYF. For the CDR3, the DNA is TGTGCCAGCAGGAGGGCTGGCGCGGGGAGTTCTGGAAACACCATATATTTT.